This T cell receptor beta chain stems from a study of Ad26.COV2.S vaccination and SARS-CoV-2 variants. TCRdb's table, derived via immunoSEQ multiplex PCR, lists solely in-frame clones and lacks some. The sample lists about 410,000 clones, less than 90% occurring once. Germline assignment: CDR1 KGHSH and CDR2 LQKENI. V was pared by 3 bases and J by 0 bases, with 7 bases of the junction left unmatched. CDR3 length: 16 amino acids. A word on this clone: Its specificity is not known.

Documented treatment: approximately 18 received Ad26.COV2.S at low or high dose, single or two shots; a few received placebo; per-sample allocation not given. Following the first vaccine or placebo injection, samples were taken on day 63. A Boston donor was an adult aged 18-55 years. The study, taken as a whole, reports: The analyses of TCR breadth and depth may have understated the size of total T cell responses.

The TCR sequence derives from a person aged 18 to 59 who received the Ad26.COV2.S COVID-19 vaccine or a placebo. Source: peripheral blood, taken in a trial of Ad26.COV2.S vaccine versus placebo. The chain joins TRBV18 to TRBJ2-5; 7 bases line up with TRBD2. Here the CDR3 DNA reads TGTGCCAGCTCACCGATGGTCGGGGGGTACCAAGAGACCCAGTACTTC. This gives the protein CASSPMVGGYQETQYF. Variable domain in full (rest from reference TRBV18 and TRBJ2-5): NAGVMQNPRHLVRRRGQEARLRCSPMKGHSHVYWYRQLPEEGLKFMVYLQKENIIDESGMPKERFSAEFPKEGPSILRIQQVVRGDSAAYFCASSPMVGGYQETQYFGPGTRLLVL.